This TCR beta chain was identified during a study of T-cell memory formation after mild COVID-19. Study at large: Largely, TCR clusters stayed within a single donor. Study-wide findings and caveats: A subset of responding clones appeared in pre-infection memory, suggesting cross-reactive memory joined. Clones that got smaller from day 15 to 85 had even CD4/CD8, while clones growing later tipped toward CD4+. The CD4+ clones that contracted clustered mainly within CM and EM, and the CD8+ clones concentrated in EMRA.

TCRdb analysed the 5' RACE reads with MiXCR anew, one entry per CDR3 protein. Here the sample spans hundreds of thousands of distinct CDR3 sequences, about 20% being singletons. Per the germline V gene, CDR1 is LGHDT and CDR2 is YNNKEL (reference sequence). The CDR3 is 15 amino acids. V was pared by 4 bases and J by 3 bases, with 16 bases between. Worth noting for this clonotype: Its antigen is unknown.

The sequence came from an adult woman who had mild COVID-19 (a few samples of this study predate the infection). Cell type and time point are not known. The material sequenced was PBMCs or a T cell subset sorted from them (not recorded which). The rearrangement uses TRBV3-1 and TRBJ2-7; D ambiguous. The DNA of the CDR3 is TGTGCCAGCAGCCGAGACACCCTCATTGACTACGAGCAGTACTTC. Translating gives CASSRDTLIDYEQYF.